The source of this T cell receptor (beta chain) is a study of shared clonotypes between healthy human individuals. There are 12 residues in the CDR3. Trimming stripped 3 bases from V and 7 bases from J, with 7 bases between. Germline assignment: CDR1 LGHNT and CDR2 FRNRAP. Produced via immunoSEQ multiplex PCR; TCRdb's table is partial and in-frame only. The sample carries approximately 2.4 million clones, around 95% recorded once. This sequence was found in a man aged 18 to 30 in good health. Source material: naive CD4+ T cells sorted from blood. Subset denoted: CD45RA+ positively selected. The J gene is TRBJ2-1, the V gene TRBV12-5; D is perhaps TRBD2 (5 bases). The CDR3 DNA reads TGTGCTAGTGGTTTTACTAGAAATGAGCAGTTCTTC. This sequence encodes CASGFTRNEQFF.